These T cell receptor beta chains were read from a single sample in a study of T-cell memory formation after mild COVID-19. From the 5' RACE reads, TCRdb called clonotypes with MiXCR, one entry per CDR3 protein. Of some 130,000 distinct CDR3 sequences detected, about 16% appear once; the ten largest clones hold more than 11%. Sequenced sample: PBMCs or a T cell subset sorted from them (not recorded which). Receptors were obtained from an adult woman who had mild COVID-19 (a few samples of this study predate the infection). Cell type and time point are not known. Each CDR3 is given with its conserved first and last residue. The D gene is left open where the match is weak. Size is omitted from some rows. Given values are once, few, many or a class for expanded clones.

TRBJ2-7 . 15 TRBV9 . TGTGCCAGCAGCGTAGGTAGCGGACACTCCTACGAGCAGTACTTC CASSVGSGHSYEQYF
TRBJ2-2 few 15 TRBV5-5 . TGTGCCAGCAGCGTGCGGGCCGCCGGACCCGGGGAGCTGTTTTTT CASSVRAAGPGELFF
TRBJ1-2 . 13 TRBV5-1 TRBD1 TGCGCCAGCAGCTCGGGACAGTCTTATGGCTACACCTTC CASSSGQSYGYTF
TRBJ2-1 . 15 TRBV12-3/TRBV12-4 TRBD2 TGTGCCAGCACCTTGACTAGCGGCTCCTACAATGAGCAGTTCTTC CASTLTSGSYNEQFF
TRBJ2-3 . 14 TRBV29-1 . TGCAGCGTTGTACCGGGGAAAAGCACAGATACGCAGTATTTT CSVVPGKSTDTQYF
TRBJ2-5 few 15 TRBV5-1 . TGCGCCAGCAAATTGGACCCTTCCGTTCCGGAGACCCAGTACTTC CASKLDPSVPETQYF
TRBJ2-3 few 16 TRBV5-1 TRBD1 TGCGCCAGCAGCGGGGGGACAGGGCCTAGCACAGATACGCAGTATTTT CASSGGTGPSTDTQYF
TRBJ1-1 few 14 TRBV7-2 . TGTGCCAGCAGTCTGGGGGAGTTAAACACTGAAGCTTTCTTT CASSLGELNTEAFF
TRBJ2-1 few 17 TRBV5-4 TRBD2 TGTGCCAGCAGCCCGCGGACCGGGACTACGATTAACAATGAGCAGTTCTTC CASSPRTGTTINNEQFF
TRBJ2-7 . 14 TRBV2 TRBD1 TGTGCCAGCAGTAAAGGGACAGGGGTAAGCGAGCAGTACTTC CASSKGTGVSEQYF
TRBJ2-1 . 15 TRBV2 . TGTGCCAGCAGTGATGGAGGCGGACAAATGCATGAGCAGTTCTTC CASSDGGGQMHEQFF
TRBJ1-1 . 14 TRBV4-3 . TGCGCCAGCAGCCAAGATGTTTGGGTTACTGAAGCTTTCTTT CASSQDVWVTEAFF
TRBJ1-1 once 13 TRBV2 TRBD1 TGTGCCAGCAGAAGGGACAGGGCCACTGAAGCTTTCTTT CASRRDRATEAFF
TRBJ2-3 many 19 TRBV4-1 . TGCGCCAGCAGCACCCCGTCCTCGGGGGCGAGGTGGGAGGACGATACGCAGTATTTT CASSTPSSGARWEDDTQYF